The 21 T cell receptor beta chains given below trace back to one sample, sequenced in a study of OX40 agonist ivuxolimab in advanced cancers. TCRdb's table, derived via immunoSEQ multiplex PCR, lists solely in-frame clones and lacks some. Among about 56,000 clones listed, 80% to 95% were seen once. Sequenced material: CD4+ or CD8+ T cells sorted from blood, taken in a trial of the OX40 agonist ivuxolimab. These TCRs come from an adult with an advanced solid tumor such as melanoma, head and neck, liver or kidney cancer.

The V and J genes are TRBV2 and TRBJ2-7; tentatively, D is TRBD2 (5 bases). The CDR3 loop spans 13 amino acids. V lost 4 bases and J 2 bases, leaving 9 bases between the germline ends. Germline CDR1 is SNHLY and CDR2 is FYNNEI. CDR3: CASSGLKTYEQYF. DNA for the CDR3: TGTGCCAGCAGTGGACTAAAAACCTACGAGCAGTACTTC.

This sequence joins TRBV9 and TRBJ2-7; maybe TRBD2 (6 bases). Trimming removed 0 bases at V and 3 bases at J, with 10 bases between. Germline V CDR1 and CDR2: SGDLS, YYNGEE. The CDR3 has 14 amino acids. CDR3 sequence (DNA): TGTGCCAGCAGCGTAGCCCTAGCGCACTACGAGCAGTACTTC. This translates into CASSVALAHYEQYF.

This clone occurred once. The J gene is TRBJ1-1, the V gene TRBV10-3, with D hard to call. V shed 2 bases and J shed 1 base, with 8 bases lying between them. This CDR3 region has 14 residues. CDR1 ENHRY and CDR2 SYGVKD come from the germline V gene. The CDR3 DNA reads as TGTGCCATCAGTGAGAGGAGGGCGAACACTGAAGCTTTCTTT. Its translation is CAISERRANTEAFF.

The chain combines TRBV15 with TRBJ2-5, with 7 positions matching TRBD1. The junction had 13 bases not matched to a gene; V was cut back by 1 base and J by 2 bases. Germline assignment: CDR1 LNHNV and CDR2 YYDKDF (reference sequence). The CDR3 totals 18 residues. The CDR3 loop is CATSRGIGYRGTQETQYF. CDR3 sequence (DNA): TGTGCCACCAGCAGAGGCATTGGATACAGGGGAACGCAAGAGACCCAGTACTTC. Based on the CDR3 plus reference TRBV15 and TRBJ2-5, the full variable domain is DAMVIQNPRYQVTQFGKPVTLSCSQTLNHNVMYWYQQKSSQAPKLLFHYYDKDFNNEADTPDNFQSRRPNTSFCFLDIRSPGLGDTAMYLCATSRGIGYRGTQETQYFGPGTRLLVL.

This clone was detected a few times. This chain connects TRBV27 to TRBJ1-1; D not certain. The germline V and J ends were trimmed by 5 bases and 0 bases, with 10 bases remaining between them. The CDR3 runs 14 residues. Looked up from germline, CDR1 is MNHEY and CDR2 is SMNVEV (reference sequence). CDR3 protein: CASSLTGMNTEAFF. The CDR3 coding sequence is TGTGCCAGCAGTCTGACGGGGATGAACACTGAAGCTTTCTTT.

V gene TRBV11-3 combines with J gene TRBJ1-1, with D possibly matching TRBD1 (6 bases). CDR3 length equals 16 residues. CDR1 and CDR2 (germline): SGHNT, YENEEA. The V and J ends lost 1 base and 0 bases respectively, with 12 bases between them. The CDR3 sequence is CASSLAGQLMNTEAFF. The CDR3 bases are TGTGCCAGCAGCTTAGCCGGACAGCTCATGAACACTGAAGCTTTCTTT.

The rearrangement uses TRBV19 and TRBJ2-7; D is unresolved. Looked up from germline, CDR1 is LNHDA and CDR2 is SQIVND (reference sequence). This CDR3 is 10 amino acids long. The V end lost 9 bases, the J end lost 4 bases, and 7 bases lay between the germline ends. In DNA, the CDR3 is TGTGCCAGCAAAGCTTACGAGCAGTACTTC. Its translation: CASKAYEQYF.

This clone showed up just once. The V call is TRBV9, the J call TRBJ2-1; D might be TRBD1 (6 bases). The ends were cut back, 3 bases at V and 5 bases at J, with 21 bases in the middle. Per the germline V gene, CDR1 is SGDLS and CDR2 is YYNGEE. This CDR3 region has 17 residues. CDR3 bases: TGTGCCAGCAGCGAAGGGGGACGTCCAGCGGTCAACAATGAGCAGTTCTTC. Protein product: CASSEGGRPAVNNEQFF.

The chain is built from TRBV11-3 and TRBJ2-5; no reliable D call. Looked up from germline, CDR1 is SGHNT and CDR2 is YENEEA. This CDR3 contains 17 residues. V was shortened by 5 bases and J by 2 bases, with 21 bases between the two germline ends. In DNA, the CDR3 is TGTGCCAGCAGCGATACCTATGTCGGGTCGGGTCAAGAGACCCAGTACTTC. It translates to CASSDTYVGSGQETQYF.

This chain links TRBV5-6 with TRBJ2-5; 7 positions match TRBD2. V lost 2 bases, J lost 0 bases, and 4 bases stayed unmatched. Germline-derived CDR1 and CDR2 are SGHDT and YYEEEE. The CDR3 consists of 15 residues. CDR3 loop: CASSLEREYQETQYF. In nucleotides, the CDR3 is TGTGCCAGCAGCTTAGAGCGGGAATACCAAGAGACCCAGTACTTC.

This clone was observed once. The rearrangement links TRBV5-6 to TRBJ2-1; 7 bases match TRBD2. This CDR3 comprises 14 residues. CDR1 is SGHDT and CDR2 is YYEEEE in the germline V gene. The trim removed 6 bases at V and 3 bases at J, leaving 6 bases unmatched. Written as DNA, the CDR3 is TGTGCCAGCAACCTCCTAGCGGACTACAATGAGCAGTTCTTC. Its translation is CASNLLADYNEQFF.

A single count supports this clone. The V gene is TRBV28, the J gene TRBJ2-7, with a weak D call TRBD1 (6 bases). This CDR3 is built from 15 residues. The germline V gene encodes CDR1 MDHEN and CDR2 SYDVKM. Trimming took 5 bases from V and 0 from J, leaving 14 bases between them. CDR3 nucleotides: TGTGCCAGCAGTCGGGACACGGGAAGCTCCTACGAGCAGTACTTC. Translating gives CASSRDTGSSYEQYF.

The chain combines TRBV29-1 with TRBJ2-1; D might be TRBD2 (5 bases). The CDR3 is 13 residues long. From germline, CDR1 is SQVTM and CDR2 ANQGSEA. Trimming took off 7 bases at V and 4 bases at J, with 14 bases between the two ends. The CDR3 DNA reads TGCAGCGGCACCGAAAGCGGTTACAATGAGCAGTTCTTC. Its translation: CSGTESGYNEQFF.

The V call is TRBV27, the J call TRBJ1-4, with 9 bases aligning to TRBD1. V shed 7 bases and J 8 bases; nucleotides not matched to a gene: 11. CDR3 length: 15 residues. The germline V gene has CDR1 MNHEY and CDR2 SMNVEV (reference sequence). This chain's CDR3 is CASTSGTGIVEKLFF. For the CDR3, the DNA is TGTGCCAGCACCTCTGGGACAGGGATAGTAGAAAAACTGTTTTTT. Drawing the rest from reference TRBV27 and TRBJ1-4, the complete variable domain is EAQVTQNPRYLITVTGKKLTVTCSQNMNHEYMSWYRQDPGLGLRQIYYSMNVEVTDKGDVPEGYKVSRKEKRNFPLILESPSPNQTSLYFCASTSGTGIVEKLFFGSGTQLSVL.

The chain couples TRBV6-9 to TRBJ1-2, with TRBD1 matching 7 bases. The length of the CDR3 is 15 residues. Germline CDR1 reads MNHGY; CDR2 reads SVAAGI. The V gene end was trimmed by 2 bases and the J gene end by 3 bases; junction bases not matched to a gene: 6. The CDR3 sequence is CASSYEGTGDYGYTF. CDR3 DNA sequence: TGTGCCAGCAGTTATGAGGGCACAGGGGACTATGGCTACACCTTC.

In DNA form, the CDR3 reads TGTGCCAGCAGCGTATATTCGGGGAGGGAGACCCAGTACTTC. Protein product: CASSVYSGRETQYF. The chain couples TRBV9 to TRBJ2-5; a weak D match, TRBD2 (6 bases). V lost 1 base to trimming and J lost 5 bases, with 12 bases between them. This CDR3 comprises 14 residues. Germline V CDR1 and CDR2: SGDLS, YYNGEE.

The chain links TRBV19 to TRBJ2-5; the D gene could be TRBD1 or TRBD2 (7 bases each). The CDR3 is 14 residues long. Germline assignment: CDR1 LNHDA and CDR2 SQIVND (reference sequence). Between the trimmed V and J ends, which lost 5 bases and 2 bases, there was a span of 12 bases. The CDR3 spells CASSYRGLQETQYF. In DNA form, the CDR3 reads TGTGCCAGTAGTTACAGGGGACTACAAGAGACCCAGTACTTC. Using reference TRBV19 and TRBJ2-5 for the parts outside the CDR3, the full variable domain is DGGITQSPKYLFRKEGQNVTLSCEQNLNHDAMYWYRQDPGQGLRLIYYSQIVNDFQKGDIAEGYSVSREKKESFPLTVTSAQKNPTAFYLCASSYRGLQETQYFGPGTRLLVL.

There are a few counts of this clone. The V call is TRBV6-4, the J call TRBJ2-3, with 10 positions matching TRBD2. The CDR3 sequence is 16 residues long. V shed 3 bases and J 2 bases; nucleotides not matched to a gene: 5. Germline CDR1 is MRHNA and CDR2 is SNTAGT. The CDR3 sequence: CASSEVSGRPTDTQYF. The CDR3 nucleotides are TGTGCCAGCAGTGAAGTTAGCGGGAGGCCCACAGATACGCAGTATTTT.

The V and J genes are TRBV25-1 and TRBJ2-7; tentative D call: TRBD1 (5 bases). CDR1 and CDR2 from the germline V gene are MGHDK and SYGVNS. V was pared by 8 bases and J by 3 bases, with 11 bases between. The CDR3 has 12 amino acids. The CDR3 bases are TGTGCCAGCGGAACAGACAGCTACGAGCAGTACTTC. Translation: CASGTDSYEQYF.

The V and J genes are TRBV6-5 and TRBJ2-3, with D hard to call. The V and J ends lost 2 bases and 5 bases respectively, with 5 bases between them. CDR3 length equals 12 residues. From germline, CDR1 is MNHEY and CDR2 SVGAGI. This CDR3 reads CASSYKGDTQYF. CDR3 coding DNA: TGTGCCAGCAGTTACAAGGGAGATACGCAGTATTTT.

The chain uses TRBV27 and TRBJ2-7; TRBD1 agrees at 7 bases. Germline trimming cut 3 bases from V and 2 bases from J; bases unmatched to any gene: 10. Germline V gives CDR1 MNHEY, CDR2 SMNVEV (reference sequence). The CDR3 is made up of 16 amino acids. The CDR3 here is CASSLKQGSATYEQYF. For the CDR3, the DNA is TGTGCCAGCAGTTTGAAACAGGGGAGCGCGACCTACGAGCAGTACTTC.